The rows below give T cell receptor beta chains drawn from one sample of a study of shared clonotypes between healthy human individuals. The data were produced by immunoSEQ multiplex PCR, yet TCRdb's version contains in-frame clones alone and is incomplete. Of over a million clones listed, around 95% are singletons. The sequencing input was naive CD4+ T cells sorted from blood. These receptors all come from a man aged 25-45 years in good health. Both conserved end residues are part of each CDR3. D genes are given only for firm matches. Part of the rows lack a size; the others show once, few, many or a class for expanded clones.

few	TRBV7-2	-	TRBJ1-1	TGTGCCAGCAGCTTAGTATCGGGGGCTGTGACTGAAGCTTTCTTT	CASSLVSGAVTEAFF
-	TRBV10-1	TRBD1	TRBJ1-6	TGCGCCAGTTCCAAGGGACAGGGAGGCTCACCCCTCCACTTT	CASSKGQGGSPLHF
once	TRBV7-3	-	TRBJ2-3	TGTGCCAGCAGGGAGTCGTCCAACACAGATACGCAGTATTTT	CASRESSNTDTQYF
-	TRBV2	TRBD1	TRBJ2-7	TGTGCCAGCAGTGAAAGGGGGCGGCGGCAGGAGGTGGATGAGCAGTACTTC	CASSERGRRQEVDEQYF
-	TRBV5-1	-	TRBJ2-1	TGCGCCAGCAGCTTGGTACGGGTGGGGACGAGCTCCTACAATGAGCAGTTCTTC	CASSLVRVGTSSYNEQFF
-	TRBV9	-	TRBJ2-2	TGTGCCAGCAGCCCTACTTCAGGGAACACCGGGGAGCTGTTTTTT	CASSPTSGNTGELFF
-	TRBV11-2	-	TRBJ2-7	TGTGCCAGCAGTTTCCGTCCGGAGCCCTACGAGCAGTACTTC	CASSFRPEPYEQYF
-	TRBV7-9	-	TRBJ2-2	TGTGCCAGCAGCAGGACAGAGGCCGGGGAGCTGTTTTTT	CASSRTEAGELFF
once	TRBV5-1	TRBD2	TRBJ2-3	TGCGCCAGCAGCCATTGGGGACTAGCGGACCGCACAGATACGCAGTATTTT	CASSHWGLADRTDTQYF
-	TRBV28	TRBD1	TRBJ2-7	TGTGCCAGCAGTTCACCGGGACAGGGGGAATTCGAGCAGTACTTC	CASSSPGQGEFEQYF
-	TRBV19	-	TRBJ1-2	TGTGCCATCAAGGAGACCACGTATGGCTACACCTTC	CAIKETTYGYTF
once	TRBV18	-	TRBJ2-2	TGTGCCAGCTCACCACGAATGACGGAAACGAACACCGGGGAGCTGTTTTTT	CASSPRMTETNTGELFF